Described below is a single T cell receptor (beta chain) sequence and its context. CD45RO-negative, CCR7-selected cells formed the naive CD8 fraction, which excluded terminally differentiated effector memory CD45RA+ cells. This sample stems from a study of shared clonotypes between healthy human individuals. Sequenced by immunoSEQ multiplex PCR; TCRdb stores in-frame clones only, minus some. The sample holds 2 million or so clones, about 95% seen once. The receptor was isolated from a man younger than 30 in good health. Sample: naive CD8+ T cells sorted from blood.

Here the CDR3 DNA reads TGTGCCAGCAGCCAGACCGGGACAGGGGACGGCTACACCTTC. Amino acid sequence: CASSQTGTGDGYTF. The chain has TRBV28 and TRBJ1-2, with TRBD1 matching 10 bases. The V gene end was trimmed by 6 bases and the J gene end by 8 bases; junction bases not matched to a gene: 9. Germline CDR1 is MDHEN and CDR2 is SYDVKM. The CDR3 is 14 amino acids.